This TCR beta chain was found in a study of blood T cell repertoires in COVID-19 (dated by TCRdb to about 2020). For the wider study: The collaborator samples originated in the United States, Italy and Spain and spanned the acute and convalescent phases of COVID-19. A freely available public database, intended as a resource for researchers studying the immune response to SARS-CoV-2, is where the repertoires were released. The dataset comprised deeply sampled blood TCRbeta repertoires from subjects exposed to, actively infected with, or recovered from COVID-19. Where available, HLA class I and class II types were taken from metadata supplied by the sample provider and were not determined by assay-based typing. Sample metadata almost always included a de-identified subject ID, COVID-19 status, age in years and sex. The prospective study material was composed of cDNA or gDNA derived from T cells, B-cell-depleted T cells, or PBMCs. Samples were obtained from the ongoing ImmuneRACE study (first 160 participants) and from some 1,200 subjects provided by 6 global collaborators.

Overall results and qualifications from the work: How much clinical and demographic metadata was included differed by source and by participant, and the metadata was provided uncurated.

With respect to this clone: Its antigen is still unknown. No base qualities exist here, and no much larger clone lies one base off it.

In the prospective study, participants were roughly 18 to 90 years old, resided in about two dozen geographic areas of the United States, and were enrolled through a virtual design. In the prospective study, cohorts were assigned on the basis of participant-reported clinical history obtained from a screening survey and a study questionnaire. For ImmuneRACE Cohort 3, a participant was defined as recovered based on two consecutive negative NP/OP PCR tests, clearance by a healthcare professional, or resolution of symptoms. Mobile phlebotomists in the prospective study collected whole blood, serum and a nasopharyngeal or oropharyngeal swab from every participant. Participants in the prospective study had the option to provide additional blood draws and questionnaires over a 2-month period. Blood samples from the prospective study were shipped frozen or at room temperature prior to DNA extraction. There are 15 amino acids in the CDR3, from cysteine to phenylalanine inclusive. The retained sequence is limited to the CDR3, 45 bases, with the frame set at the first base. The germline V and J ends show losses of 10 bases and 4 bases respectively, and no gene match explains 12 bases of the junction. CDR1 and CDR2 (MDHEN, SYDVKM) derive from the germline V gene.

TCRbeta CDR3 regions were amplified from genomic DNA by means of the immunoSEQ Assay, a bias-controlled multiplex PCR. Processing in the source paper ran as follows. The number of nucleated cells in each sample was estimated by amplification of reference gene primers within the assay. Sequence reads were collapsed and filtered to measure the absolute abundance of every unique TCRbeta CDR3 rearrangement. For each sample, productive Simpson clonality was calculated as the square root of Simpson's diversity index over productive rearrangements. As stored in TCRdb, this immuneACCESS dataset retains in-frame rearrangements with V and J assigned. A fraction of the clones does not appear; measured against another copy, unresolved V genes explain less than half of the discrepancy, and the remainder lacks a known reason. V, J and clone size reflect that table, while D and trimming were determined from the DNA. A total of 250,000 to 300,000 clones appear in this sample, 70% to 90% of them only once. Less than 2.5% of the sample lies in the top ten.

What was sequenced was PBMCs or T cells enriched from blood (not recorded which). The receptor comes from a woman aged 45-60 years who had recovered from COVID-19. The sequence links TRBV28 to TRBJ2-7; TRBD1 matches 11 bases in the middle. The DNA is TGTGCCATCATCAGCTGGACAGGGGGCGAGTACGAGCAGTACTTC. This encodes CAIISWTGGEYEQYF.